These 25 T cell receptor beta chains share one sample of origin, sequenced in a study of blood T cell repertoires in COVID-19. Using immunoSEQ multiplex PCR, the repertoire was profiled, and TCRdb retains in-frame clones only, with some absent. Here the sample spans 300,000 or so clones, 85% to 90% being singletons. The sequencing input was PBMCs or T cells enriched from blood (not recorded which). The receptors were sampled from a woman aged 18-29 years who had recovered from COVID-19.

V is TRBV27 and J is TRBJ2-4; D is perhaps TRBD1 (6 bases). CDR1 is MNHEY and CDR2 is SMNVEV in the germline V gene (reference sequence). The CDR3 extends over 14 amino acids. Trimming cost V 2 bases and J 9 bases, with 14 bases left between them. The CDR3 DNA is TGTGCCAGCAGTTTACTCGGGACACCGGGCATTCAGTACTTC. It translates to CASSLLGTPGIQYF.

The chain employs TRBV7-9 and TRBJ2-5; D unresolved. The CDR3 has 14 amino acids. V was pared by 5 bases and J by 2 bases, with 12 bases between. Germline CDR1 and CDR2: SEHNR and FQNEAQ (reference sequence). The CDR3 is CASSHPRVQETQYF. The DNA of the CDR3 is TGTGCCAGCAGCCACCCCCGCGTTCAAGAGACCCAGTACTTC.

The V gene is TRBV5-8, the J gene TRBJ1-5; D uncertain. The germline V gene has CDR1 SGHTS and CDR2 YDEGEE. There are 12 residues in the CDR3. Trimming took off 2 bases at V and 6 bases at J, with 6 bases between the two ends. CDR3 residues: CASSFSGQPQHF. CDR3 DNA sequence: TGTGCCAGCAGCTTTTCAGGTCAGCCCCAGCATTTT.

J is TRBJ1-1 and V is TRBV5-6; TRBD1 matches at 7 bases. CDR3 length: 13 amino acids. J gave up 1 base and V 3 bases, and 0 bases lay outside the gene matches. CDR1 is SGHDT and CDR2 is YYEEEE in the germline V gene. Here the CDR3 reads CASSWDRNTEAFF. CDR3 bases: TGTGCCAGCAGCTGGGACAGGAACACTGAAGCTTTCTTT.

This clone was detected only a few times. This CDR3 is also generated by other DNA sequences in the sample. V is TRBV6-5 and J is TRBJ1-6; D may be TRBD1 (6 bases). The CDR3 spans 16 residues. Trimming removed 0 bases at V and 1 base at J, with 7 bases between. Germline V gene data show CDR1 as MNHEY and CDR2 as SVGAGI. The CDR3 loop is CASSYSGGSYNSPLHF. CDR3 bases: TGTGCCAGCAGTTACTCAGGGGGATCCTATAATTCACCCCTCCACTTT.

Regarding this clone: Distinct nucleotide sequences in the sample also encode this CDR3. The CDR3, as DNA: TGTGCCAGCAGTTTAGCCGGGGGTTACGAGCAGTACTTC. Encoded protein: CASSLAGGYEQYF. The V gene is TRBV12-3 or TRBV12-4, the J gene TRBJ2-7; maybe TRBD2 (6 bases). V dropped 0 bases and J dropped 4 bases, with 7 bases sitting between them. This CDR3 is 13 amino acids long.

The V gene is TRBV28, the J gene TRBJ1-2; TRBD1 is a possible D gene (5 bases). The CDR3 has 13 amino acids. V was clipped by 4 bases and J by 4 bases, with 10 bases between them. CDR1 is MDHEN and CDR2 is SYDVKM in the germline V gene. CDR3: CASSSGRVYGYTF. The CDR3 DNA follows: TGTGCCAGCAGTTCAGGCAGGGTCTATGGCTACACCTTC.

The CDR3 spells CASSLDRENAEQYF. The CDR3 coding sequence is TGTGCCAGCAGTCTCGACAGGGAAAACGCCGAGCAGTACTTC. The chain is built from TRBV6-5 and TRBJ2-7; 7 nucleotides align to TRBD1. CDR3 size: 14 residues. With 5 bases clipped from V and 6 bases from J, the junction kept 10 bases outside the gene matches. Germline CDR1 is MNHEY and CDR2 is SVGAGI.

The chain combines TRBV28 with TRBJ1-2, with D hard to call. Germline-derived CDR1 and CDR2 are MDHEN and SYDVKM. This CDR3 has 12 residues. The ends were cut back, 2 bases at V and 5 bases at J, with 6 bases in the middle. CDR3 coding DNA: TGTGCCAGCAGTTTAAATAGTTATGGCTACACCTTC. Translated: CASSLNSYGYTF.

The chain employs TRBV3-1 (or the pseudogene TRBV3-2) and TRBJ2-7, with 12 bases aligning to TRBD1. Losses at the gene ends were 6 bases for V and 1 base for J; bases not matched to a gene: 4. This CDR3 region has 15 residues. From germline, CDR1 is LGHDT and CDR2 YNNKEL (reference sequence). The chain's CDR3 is CASSTGQGASYEQYF. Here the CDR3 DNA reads TGTGCCAGCAGTACGGGACAGGGGGCATCCTACGAGCAGTACTTC.

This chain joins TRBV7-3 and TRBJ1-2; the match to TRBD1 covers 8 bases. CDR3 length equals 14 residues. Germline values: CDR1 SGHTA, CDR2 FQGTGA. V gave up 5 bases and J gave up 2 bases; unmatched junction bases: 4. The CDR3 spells CASSPGQVNYGYTF. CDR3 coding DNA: TGTGCCAGCAGCCCGGGACAGGTGAACTATGGCTACACCTTC.

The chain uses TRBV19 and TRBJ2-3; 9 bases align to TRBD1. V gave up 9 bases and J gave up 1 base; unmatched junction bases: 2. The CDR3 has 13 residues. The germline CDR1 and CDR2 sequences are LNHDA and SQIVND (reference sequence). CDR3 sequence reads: CASRDRGTDTQYF. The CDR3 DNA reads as TGTGCCAGCCGGGACAGGGGCACAGATACGCAGTATTTT.

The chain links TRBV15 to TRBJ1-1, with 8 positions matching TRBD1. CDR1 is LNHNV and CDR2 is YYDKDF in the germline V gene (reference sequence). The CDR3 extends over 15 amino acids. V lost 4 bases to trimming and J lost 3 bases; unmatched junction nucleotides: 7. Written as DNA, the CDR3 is TGTGCCACCAGCATGCGGACAGGGACGTACACTGAAGCTTTCTTT. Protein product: CATSMRTGTYTEAFF.

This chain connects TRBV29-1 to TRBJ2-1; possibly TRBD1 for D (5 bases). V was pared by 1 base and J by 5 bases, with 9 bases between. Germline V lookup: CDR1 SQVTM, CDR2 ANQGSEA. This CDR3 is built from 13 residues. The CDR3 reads CSVEVQQDNEQFF. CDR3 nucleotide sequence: TGCAGCGTTGAAGTACAACAGGACAATGAGCAGTTCTTC.

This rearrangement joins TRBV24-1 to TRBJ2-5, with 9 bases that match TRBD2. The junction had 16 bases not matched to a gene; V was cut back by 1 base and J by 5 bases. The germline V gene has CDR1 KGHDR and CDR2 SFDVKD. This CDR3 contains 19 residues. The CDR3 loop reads CATSDLPGRAGGTRETQYF. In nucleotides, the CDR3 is TGTGCCACCAGTGATTTACCAGGGAGAGCGGGAGGAACGAGGGAGACCCAGTACTTC.

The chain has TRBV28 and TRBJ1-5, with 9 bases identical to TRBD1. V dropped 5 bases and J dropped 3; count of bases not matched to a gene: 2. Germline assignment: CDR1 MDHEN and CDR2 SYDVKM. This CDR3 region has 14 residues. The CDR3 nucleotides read TGTGCCAGCAGTCGGACAGGGGTCAATCAGCCCCAGCATTTT. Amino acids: CASSRTGVNQPQHF.

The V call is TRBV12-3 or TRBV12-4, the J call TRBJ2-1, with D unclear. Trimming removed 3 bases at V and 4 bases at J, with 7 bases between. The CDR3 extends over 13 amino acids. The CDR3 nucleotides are TGTGCCAGCAGTTTTAACAGTTACAATGAGCAGTTCTTC. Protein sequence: CASSFNSYNEQFF.

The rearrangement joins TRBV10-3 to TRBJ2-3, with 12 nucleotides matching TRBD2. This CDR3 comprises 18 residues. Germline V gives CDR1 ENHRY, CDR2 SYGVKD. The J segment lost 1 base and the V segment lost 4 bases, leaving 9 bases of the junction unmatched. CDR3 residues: CAISVASGRAGGTDTQYF. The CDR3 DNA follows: TGTGCCATCAGTGTTGCTAGCGGGAGGGCCGGGGGCACAGATACGCAGTATTTT.

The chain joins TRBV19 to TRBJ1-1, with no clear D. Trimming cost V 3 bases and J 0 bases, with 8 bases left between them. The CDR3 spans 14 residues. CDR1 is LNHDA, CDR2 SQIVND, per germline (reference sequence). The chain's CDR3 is CASSIIAMNTEAFF. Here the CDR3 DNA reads TGTGCCAGTAGTATTATAGCGATGAACACTGAAGCTTTCTTT.

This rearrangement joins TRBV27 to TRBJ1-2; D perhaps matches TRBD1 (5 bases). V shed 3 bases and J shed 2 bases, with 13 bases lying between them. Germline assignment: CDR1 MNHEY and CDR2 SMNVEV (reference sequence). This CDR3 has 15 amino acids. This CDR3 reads CASSLNNRLNYGYTF. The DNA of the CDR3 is TGTGCCAGCAGTTTGAATAACAGGCTAAACTATGGCTACACCTTC.

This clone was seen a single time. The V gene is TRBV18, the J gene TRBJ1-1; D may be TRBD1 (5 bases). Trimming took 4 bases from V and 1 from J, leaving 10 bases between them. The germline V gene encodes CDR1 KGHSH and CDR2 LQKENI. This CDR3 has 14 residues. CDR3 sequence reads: CASSRTNSNTEAFF. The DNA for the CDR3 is TGTGCCAGCTCACGGACAAATTCGAACACTGAAGCTTTCTTT.

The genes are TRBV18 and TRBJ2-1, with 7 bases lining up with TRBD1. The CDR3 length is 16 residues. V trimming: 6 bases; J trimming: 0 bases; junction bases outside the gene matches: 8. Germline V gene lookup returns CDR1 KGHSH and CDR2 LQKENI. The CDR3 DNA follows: TGTGCCAGCTCCCAAACACAGGGGAGCTCCTACAATGAGCAGTTCTTC. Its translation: CASSQTQGSSYNEQFF.

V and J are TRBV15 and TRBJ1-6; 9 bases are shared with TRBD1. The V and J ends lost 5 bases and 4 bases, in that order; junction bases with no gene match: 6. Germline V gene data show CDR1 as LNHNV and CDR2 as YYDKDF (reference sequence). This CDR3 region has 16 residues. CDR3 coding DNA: TGTGCCACCAGCCGGGGGGACAGGGCGTATAATTCACCCCTCCACTTT. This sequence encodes CATSRGDRAYNSPLHF. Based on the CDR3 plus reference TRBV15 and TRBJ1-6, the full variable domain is DAMVIQNPRYQVTQFGKPVTLSCSQTLNHNVMYWYQQKSSQAPKLLFHYYDKDFNNEADTPDNFQSRRPNTSFCFLDIRSPGLGDTAMYLCATSRGDRAYNSPLHFGNGTRLTVT.

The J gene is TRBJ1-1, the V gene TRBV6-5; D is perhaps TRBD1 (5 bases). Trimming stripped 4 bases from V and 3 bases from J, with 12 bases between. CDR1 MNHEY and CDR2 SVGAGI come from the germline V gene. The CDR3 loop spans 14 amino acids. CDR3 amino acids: CASSSGWVDTEAFF. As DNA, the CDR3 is TGTGCCAGCAGTTCAGGGTGGGTGGACACTGAAGCTTTCTTT.

CDR3 coding DNA: TGTGCCAGCAGCTTAGGACAGGGTTCTTTCTTT. It translates to CASSLGQGSFF. The chain joins TRBV7-9 to TRBJ1-1; 7 nucleotides line up with TRBD1. This CDR3 region has 11 residues. V shed 1 base, J shed 12 bases, and the junction held 2 bases outside the gene matches. Germline CDR1 and CDR2: SEHNR and FQNEAQ (reference sequence).